The 7 T cell receptor beta chains given below trace back to one sample, sequenced in a study of CD8 T cells in Susac syndrome. RNA was extracted with the RNeasy kit, and a quantity of roughly 0.5 to 1 ug was reverse transcribed using random hexamers. TCRdb fed the immunoSEQ multiplex PCR reads into MiXCR, producing one record per CDR3 protein. Of roughly 88,000 distinct CDR3 sequences detected, about 96% appear once; the ten largest clones hold approximately 0.42%. The sequenced sample was CD8+ T cells from PBMCs. The receptors originated from a human donor with Susac syndrome.

This clonotype has just one count. The gene calls are TRBV25-1 and TRBJ2-5, with a possible D match to TRBD1 (5 bases). This CDR3 contains 14 residues. Between the trimmed V and J ends, which lost 2 bases and 0 bases, there was a span of 7 bases. Looked up from germline, CDR1 is MGHDK and CDR2 is SYGVNS. The CDR3 protein is CASSERQYQETQYF. The CDR3, as DNA: TGTGCCAGCAGTGAACGACAGTACCAAGAGACCCAGTACTTC. The variable domain in full, with the rest retrieved from reference TRBV25-1 and TRBJ2-5, is EADIYQTPRYLVIGTGKKITLECSQTMGHDKMYWYQQDPGMELHLIHYSYGVNSTEKGDLSSESTVSRIRTEHFPLTLESARPSHTSQYLCASSERQYQETQYFGPGTRLLVL.

The V and J genes are TRBV20-1 and TRBJ2-7; weak D call: TRBD1 (5 bases). This CDR3 has 12 residues. Deletions cut 4 bases from V and 1 base from J, with 8 bases between. Per germline, CDR1 DFQATT and CDR2 SNEGSKA (reference sequence). The CDR3 loop reads CSAKTVSYEQYV. The DNA for the CDR3 is TGCAGTGCTAAGACAGTTTCCTACGAGCAGTACGTC.

This clonotype is a singleton in its sample. This chain connects TRBV6-5 to TRBJ1-2; no clear D. V lost 7 bases and J 8 bases, leaving 17 bases between the germline ends. The CDR3 has 13 amino acids. CDR1 and CDR2 (germline): MNHEY, SVGAGI. The CDR3 sequence: CASTAAIHRGYTF. DNA for the CDR3: TGTGCCAGCACGGCCGCGATCCACCGAGGCTACACCTTC.

V and J are TRBV28 and TRBJ2-7; TRBD1 is a possible D gene (5 bases). The CDR3 length is 12 residues. CDR1 and CDR2 (germline): MDHEN, SYDVKM. With 3 bases removed from V and 7 bases from J, the gap between germline ends came to 10 bases. CDR3 loop: CASSFRAKEQYF. The CDR3 DNA is TGTGCCAGCAGTTTCAGGGCTAAGGAGCAGTACTTC. Full variable domain (outside the CDR3, taken from reference TRBV28 and TRBJ2-7): DVKVTQSSRYLVKRTGEKVFLECVQDMDHENMFWYRQDPGLGLRLIYFSYDVKMKEKGDIPEGYSVSREKKERFSLILESASTNQTSMYLCASSFRAKEQYFGPGTRLTVT.

The V gene is TRBV9, the J gene TRBJ2-1, with D uncertain. The length of the CDR3 is 16 residues. Trimming took 0 bases from V and 5 from J, leaving 15 bases between them. Per germline, CDR1 SGDLS and CDR2 YYNGEE. In DNA form, the CDR3 reads TGTGCCAGCAGCGTAGCTCTAACGGATCCTCACAATGAGCAGTTCTTC. Translation gives CASSVALTDPHNEQFF.

This chain joins TRBV13 and TRBJ2-7; D possibly corresponds to TRBD2 (5 bases). V was pared by 5 bases and J by 0 bases, with 11 bases between. CDR1 is PRHDT, CDR2 FYEKMQ, per germline (reference sequence). The CDR3 is 14 amino acids. The CDR3 DNA is TGTGCCAGCAGCCCCCGTCGGGACTCCTACGAGCAGTACTTC. This translates into CASSPRRDSYEQYF. Full variable domain (rest looked up from reference TRBV13 and TRBJ2-7): AAGVIQSPRHLIKEKRETATLKCYPIPRHDTVYWYQQGPGQDPQFLISFYEKMQSDKGSIPDRFSAQQFSDYHSELNMSSLELGDSALYFCASSPRRDSYEQYFGPGTRLTVT.

V usage is TRBV18 and J usage is TRBJ1-5; no clear D. V was clipped by 1 base and J by 2 bases, with 9 bases between them. Germline CDR1 KGHSH, CDR2 LQKENI. The CDR3 extends over 15 amino acids. CDR3 bases: TGTGCCAGCTCACCACGGGGAATAGGCAATCAGCCCCAGCATTTT. Translated: CASSPRGIGNQPQHF. Full variable domain (rest looked up from reference TRBV18 and TRBJ1-5): NAGVMQNPRHLVRRRGQEARLRCSPMKGHSHVYWYRQLPEEGLKFMVYLQKENIIDESGMPKERFSAEFPKEGPSILRIQQVVRGDSAAYFCASSPRGIGNQPQHFGDGTRLSIL.